These 15 T cell receptor beta chains were sequenced from one sample in a study of identical twins. TCRdb independently ran MiXCR on the 5' RACE reads; one entry per CDR3 protein. Of some 230,000 distinct CDR3 sequences in the sample, 5.5% to 7.5% are singletons; the top ten hold roughly 15%. The same specimen was also included in a second study, on T cells expressing NK-cell markers.

Sequenced material: CD8+ T cells sorted from blood. The receptors shown here come from a woman under 30 in good health.

V is TRBV9 and J is TRBJ1-2; D is ambiguous. The CDR3 has 12 amino acids. The V end was cut by 0 bases, the J end by 4 bases, with 4 bases between. Germline CDR1 reads SGDLS; CDR2 reads YYNGEE. The DNA for the CDR3 is TGTGCCAGCAGCGTAGGGATCTATGGCTACACCTTC. Translated, it gives CASSVGIYGYTF.

This clonotype is medium-sized (0.01 to 0.1%). This CDR3 is CASSQDGRGNGYTF. The CDR3 DNA sequence: TGCGCCAGCAGCCAAGACGGCAGGGGAAATGGCTACACCTTC. The chain joins TRBV4-1 to TRBJ1-2; maybe TRBD1 (6 bases). Trimming pared 0 bases from V and 6 bases from J, leaving 11 bases between. This CDR3 is built from 14 residues. Germline CDR1 and CDR2: MGHRA and YSYEKL.

This clonotype has more than one count but fewer than ten. The chain has TRBV9 and TRBJ2-1, with 7 bases that match TRBD2. CDR3 length: 15 residues. Germline CDR1 SGDLS, CDR2 YYNGEE. Germline trimming cut 0 bases from V and 8 bases from J; bases unmatched to any gene: 8. The DNA of the CDR3 is TGTGCCAGCAGCGTAGGTGGGGGGGTCTTGGATGAGCAGTTCTTC. Amino acids: CASSVGGGVLDEQFF.

The chain uses TRBV11-2 and TRBJ2-1; D may be TRBD1 or TRBD2 (5 bases each). With 1 base removed from V and 12 bases from J, the gap between germline ends came to 16 bases. Germline-derived CDR1 and CDR2 are SGHAT and FQNNGV. This CDR3 has 14 amino acids. CDR3 coding DNA: TGTGCCAGCAGCTTAGGGGGGTCGGAGTCAGGGCAGTTCTTC. It encodes CASSLGGSESGQFF.

Ten or more counts support this clonotype. This chain uses TRBV5-1 with TRBJ2-3, with 10 bases matching TRBD2. The CDR3 sequence is 12 residues long. Germline V gene sequence: CDR1 SGHRS, CDR2 YFSETQ. V shed 2 bases, J shed 14 bases, and the junction held 5 bases outside the gene matches. The CDR3 here is CASSFSGGPPYF. The CDR3, as DNA: TGCGCCAGCAGCTTTAGCGGGGGGCCACCGTATTTT.

There are many counts of this clonotype. This chain links TRBV20-1 with TRBJ2-1; 9 bases align to TRBD2. This CDR3 is built from 16 residues. Germline V gene sequence: CDR1 DFQATT, CDR2 SNEGSKA (reference sequence). V lost 4 bases, J lost 7 bases, and 14 bases stayed unmatched. The CDR3 region has the DNA TGCAGTGCTACCCAATCCGGGAGACTAGCGGTAAATGAGCAGTTCTTC. Protein: CSATQSGRLAVNEQFF.

V gene TRBV7-9 combines with J gene TRBJ1-5, with 9 bases identical to TRBD1. The J segment lost 3 bases and the V segment lost 3 bases, leaving 6 bases of the junction unmatched. CDR1 is SEHNR and CDR2 is FQNEAQ in the germline V gene (reference sequence). The CDR3 sequence is 16 residues long. CDR3: CASSFGTGSNNQPQHF. DNA for the CDR3: TGTGCCAGCAGCTTCGGGACAGGGTCTAACAATCAGCCCCAGCATTTT.

This clonotype has a handful of counts. The chain carries TRBV6-2 or TRBV6-3 and TRBJ2-1, with a tentative D call TRBD2 (5 bases). V lost 7 bases, J lost 6 bases, and 13 bases lay in between. This CDR3 contains 13 residues. Per germline, CDR1 MNHEY and CDR2 SVGEGT. The DNA for the CDR3 is TGTGCCAGCATCTATGGTCGGGGCAATGAGCAGTTCTTC. Amino acid sequence: CASIYGRGNEQFF.

As DNA, the CDR3 is TGTGCCAGCAGCTTAGGAATGATCTCCTACGAGCAGTACTTC. Its translation: CASSLGMISYEQYF. The rearrangement links TRBV11-2 to TRBJ2-7; no clear D gene. Trimming cost V 1 base and J 0 bases, with 7 bases left between them. CDR3 size: 14 residues. Germline CDR1 reads SGHAT; CDR2 reads FQNNGV.

The chain is built from TRBV19 and TRBJ2-7; D is possibly TRBD2 (5 bases). The CDR3 is 13 amino acids. Trimming took off 6 bases at V and 0 bases at J, with 9 bases between the two ends. Germline V gives CDR1 LNHDA, CDR2 SQIVND (reference sequence). CDR3 coding DNA: TGTGCCAGTAGGGAGCGGAGCTCCTACGAGCAGTACTTC. Protein product: CASRERSSYEQYF.

The chain carries TRBV12-5 and TRBJ2-7; 8 bases align to TRBD2. The germline V gene encodes CDR1 LGHNT and CDR2 FRNRAP. V shed 3 bases, J shed 5 bases, and the junction held 6 bases outside the gene matches. CDR3 length equals 14 residues. This chain's CDR3 is CASGFSGVLDEQYF. The CDR3 nucleotides read TGTGCTAGTGGTTTTAGCGGGGTTCTCGACGAGCAGTACTTC.

In this sample, this clonotype turned up a few times. The chain links TRBV7-3 to TRBJ1-1; 7 bases fit TRBD1. The germline V gene has CDR1 SGHTA and CDR2 FQGTGA. The trim removed 5 bases at V and 3 bases at J, leaving 6 bases unmatched. This CDR3 has 14 amino acids. The CDR3 bases are TGTGCCAGCAGCGCACAGGGGAGGGACACTGAAGCTTTCTTT. Its translation: CASSAQGRDTEAFF.

This clonotype was seen at least ten times. This chain uses TRBV24-1 with TRBJ2-3; 7 nucleotides agree with TRBD1. V shed 4 bases and J 0 bases; nucleotides not matched to a gene: 6. The germline V gene encodes CDR1 KGHDR and CDR2 SFDVKD. This CDR3 has 16 amino acids. The CDR3 sequence: CATSDPTGSSTDTQYF. The CDR3, as DNA: TGTGCCACCAGTGACCCGACAGGGTCTAGCACAGATACGCAGTATTTT.

In the case of this clonotype: This may stem from a read error, because a much larger clone lies one nucleotide away. This rearrangement joins TRBV20-1 to TRBJ2-3, with a possible D match to TRBD1 (6 bases). Germline V gene lookup returns CDR1 DFQATT and CDR2 SNEGSKA (reference sequence). Trimming shortened V by 6 bases and J by 3 bases, and 22 bases separated the two germline ends. CDR3 length: 16 amino acids. CDR3 in DNA: TGCAGTGCCCCCCTCGCAGTACAGGGCGTAACAGATACGCAGTATTTT. Its translation is CSAPLAVQGVTDTQYF.

The chain joins TRBV27 to TRBJ2-7; 10 positions agree with TRBD2. With 10 bases clipped from V and 3 bases from J, the junction kept 6 bases outside the gene matches. The CDR3 sequence is 13 residues long. Germline values: CDR1 MNHEY, CDR2 SMNVEV (reference sequence). The CDR3 nucleotides are TGTGCCACCGCACCTAGCGGGAGCTACGAGCAGTACTTC. Translating it yields CATAPSGSYEQYF.